This is a list of T cell receptor beta chains from one sample in a study of T cells after yellow fever vaccination. Using its own MiXCR run on the 5' RACE reads, TCRdb lists one record per CDR3 protein. The table includes around 160,000 distinct CDR3 sequences, around 7.2% detected once. This specimen consisted of CD4+ T cells sorted from PBMCs, obtained 4 to 5 days after the first yellow fever vaccination. The receptors originated from a man aged 18-30 years who received the YFV17D yellow fever vaccine. The CDR3 runs from the conserved cysteine through the conserved F or W. The order of the fields is D gene, V gene, J gene, CDR3 protein. D genes are given only for firm matches.

d_gene: .; v_gene: TRBV6-1; j_gene: TRBJ2-7; CDR3aa: CASSLRGRTYSYEQYF
d_gene: .; v_gene: TRBV4-3; j_gene: TRBJ2-4; CDR3aa: CASSQGRVGNIQYF
d_gene: .; v_gene: TRBV27; j_gene: TRBJ2-3; CDR3aa: CASSPLGIFTDTQYF
d_gene: TRBD2; v_gene: TRBV9; j_gene: TRBJ2-2; CDR3aa: CASSVGGGFGSRELFF
d_gene: TRBD2; v_gene: TRBV5-1; j_gene: TRBJ2-5; CDR3aa: CASSLSVDSGPEETQYF
d_gene: TRBD1; v_gene: TRBV6-1; j_gene: TRBJ1-2; CDR3aa: CASGPTGGFYGYTF
d_gene: TRBD1; v_gene: TRBV7-9; j_gene: TRBJ2-1; CDR3aa: CASGSGGSYNEQFF
d_gene: TRBD2; v_gene: TRBV29-1; j_gene: TRBJ2-7; CDR3aa: CSVVRPSGGEQYF
d_gene: TRBD1; v_gene: TRBV27; j_gene: TRBJ2-7; CDR3aa: CASSPRGTGVTYEQYF
d_gene: .; v_gene: TRBV12-3/TRBV12-4; j_gene: TRBJ1-5; CDR3aa: CASSLSFAGNQPQHF
d_gene: .; v_gene: TRBV7-3; j_gene: TRBJ2-1; CDR3aa: CASSFVGGGSNNEQFF
d_gene: .; v_gene: TRBV9; j_gene: TRBJ1-1; CDR3aa: CASNSMGAGSLNTEAFF
d_gene: .; v_gene: TRBV14; j_gene: TRBJ2-1; CDR3aa: CASSQDLQYYNEQFF
d_gene: .; v_gene: TRBV7-2; j_gene: TRBJ1-2; CDR3aa: CASSFEGNYGYTF
d_gene: .; v_gene: TRBV29-1; j_gene: TRBJ2-3; CDR3aa: CSVEDGHLTDTQYF
d_gene: TRBD1; v_gene: TRBV6-5; j_gene: TRBJ1-1; CDR3aa: CASSYGNRGWDTEAFF
d_gene: TRBD1; v_gene: TRBV12-3/TRBV12-4; j_gene: TRBJ2-3; CDR3aa: CASRPGQGPTDTQYF
d_gene: .; v_gene: TRBV5-1; j_gene: TRBJ2-3; CDR3aa: CASSLGTVAPDTQYF
d_gene: .; v_gene: TRBV7-3; j_gene: TRBJ2-1; CDR3aa: CASSLQPGDNEQFF
d_gene: .; v_gene: TRBV6-5; j_gene: TRBJ1-3; CDR3aa: CASQGGNTIYF
d_gene: .; v_gene: TRBV3-1; j_gene: TRBJ1-5; CDR3aa: CASSQEGGNQPQHF
d_gene: .; v_gene: TRBV20-1; j_gene: TRBJ1-4; CDR3aa: CSARAVQGRYEKLFF
d_gene: .; v_gene: TRBV24-1; j_gene: TRBJ1-6; CDR3aa: CASQPPVTAPLHF
d_gene: TRBD1; v_gene: TRBV5-1; j_gene: TRBJ2-1; CDR3aa: CASSLATGGLNNEQFF
d_gene: TRBD1; v_gene: TRBV12-5; j_gene: TRBJ1-5; CDR3aa: CASHGGGTQPQHF
d_gene: TRBD2; v_gene: TRBV20-1; j_gene: TRBJ2-5; CDR3aa: CSASKLAGANQETQYF
d_gene: .; v_gene: TRBV7-8; j_gene: TRBJ2-7; CDR3aa: CASSLYSWGSNSYEQYF
d_gene: TRBD1; v_gene: TRBV5-1; j_gene: TRBJ2-3; CDR3aa: CASRPGQSTDTQYF
d_gene: .; v_gene: TRBV12-3/TRBV12-4; j_gene: TRBJ1-6; CDR3aa: CASSSGNGGNSPLHF
d_gene: .; v_gene: TRBV3-1; j_gene: TRBJ2-5; CDR3aa: CASSQDGTGGWETQYF
d_gene: .; v_gene: TRBV27; j_gene: TRBJ2-3; CDR3aa: CASRQGWGMTQYF
d_gene: .; v_gene: TRBV5-1; j_gene: TRBJ2-5; CDR3aa: CASSRASLAVETQYF
d_gene: .; v_gene: TRBV10-2; j_gene: TRBJ1-5; CDR3aa: CASSDQGMRQPQHF
d_gene: .; v_gene: TRBV24-1; j_gene: TRBJ2-5; CDR3aa: CATSDGGRRTPERQETQYF
d_gene: TRBD1; v_gene: TRBV20-1; j_gene: TRBJ1-2; CDR3aa: CSAPGQGAPGYGYTF
d_gene: .; v_gene: TRBV20-1; j_gene: TRBJ2-7; CDR3aa: CSAGQDTYEQYF
d_gene: .; v_gene: TRBV10-3; j_gene: TRBJ1-2; CDR3aa: CAIRQGNYGYTF
d_gene: TRBD2; v_gene: TRBV20-1; j_gene: TRBJ2-3; CDR3aa: CSAPPGLATDTQYF
d_gene: TRBD1; v_gene: TRBV6-1; j_gene: TRBJ1-6; CDR3aa: CATRQGEAYNSPLHF
d_gene: .; v_gene: TRBV5-1; j_gene: TRBJ2-1; CDR3aa: CASSLGHESNEQFF
d_gene: TRBD1; v_gene: TRBV19; j_gene: TRBJ2-1; CDR3aa: CASSLNRGAVFF
d_gene: .; v_gene: TRBV5-1; j_gene: TRBJ1-2; CDR3aa: CASSLVGLSGYTF
d_gene: .; v_gene: TRBV6-2/TRBV6-3; j_gene: TRBJ2-1; CDR3aa: CASSPSRAPPYNEQFF
d_gene: .; v_gene: TRBV7-2; j_gene: TRBJ2-3; CDR3aa: CASSLPGNTQYF
d_gene: .; v_gene: TRBV4-2; j_gene: TRBJ2-1; CDR3aa: CASSLVVGSRYGEQFF
d_gene: .; v_gene: TRBV5-4; j_gene: TRBJ2-7; CDR3aa: CASSGSGEQYF
d_gene: .; v_gene: TRBV7-2; j_gene: TRBJ2-5; CDR3aa: CASSLDRETQYF
d_gene: .; v_gene: TRBV4-2; j_gene: TRBJ2-5; CDR3aa: CAISQETTYTQETQYF
d_gene: TRBD2; v_gene: TRBV5-1; j_gene: TRBJ2-5; CDR3aa: CASSLGSPSGQETQYF
d_gene: TRBD1; v_gene: TRBV7-2; j_gene: TRBJ1-2; CDR3aa: CASSPRDSVLYGYTF